These 9 T cell receptor beta chains share one sample of origin, sequenced in a study of cytomegalovirus exposure and HLA in healthy donors. A multiplex PCR was run with 60 Vbeta primers and 13 Jbeta primers. Only in-frame clones appear in the TCRdb table, and some are missing; sequencing was by immunoSEQ multiplex PCR. The sample gives 120,000 or so clones, 70% to 80% of which show up once; under 5% is in the top ten. Sequencing input: PBMCs. These receptors were obtained from a man aged 35-49 years in good health and CMV-seropositive.

In its sample, this clone was seen once. The CDR3 nucleotides read TGCGCCAGCAGCCAAGATACGCGGGGCTCCTACGAGCAGTACTTC. Translated: CASSQDTRGSYEQYF. J is TRBJ2-7 and V is TRBV4-3, with D possibly TRBD2 on 6 matching bases. The germline V gene has CDR1 LGHNA and CDR2 YSLEER. V was clipped by 0 bases and J by 0 bases, with 9 bases between them. This CDR3 contains 15 residues.

The V and J genes are TRBV10-3 and TRBJ2-3, with 9 positions matching TRBD2. The CDR3 has 16 residues. Unmatched junction bases numbered 7, after V lost 6 bases and J lost 0 bases. Germline-derived CDR1 and CDR2 are ENHRY and SYGVKD. The CDR3 DNA sequence: TGTGCCATCAGCCTACTTAGCGGGAGTAGCACAGATACGCAGTATTTT. It translates to CAISLLSGSSTDTQYF.

The genes are TRBV7-2 and TRBJ2-3; D gene ambiguous. CDR3 length: 15 residues. Germline-derived CDR1 and CDR2 are SGHTA and FQGNSA. The germline V and J ends were trimmed by 1 base and 1 base, with 9 bases remaining between them. The CDR3 coding sequence is TGTGCCAGCAGCTTAGGGTGGCCAGGCACAGATACGCAGTATTTT. It yields the protein CASSLGWPGTDTQYF.

The genes are TRBV4-1 and TRBJ1-5, with TRBD1 identical over 7 bases. The CDR3 is 14 amino acids. The germline CDR1 and CDR2 sequences are MGHRA and YSYEKL. The V gene end was trimmed by 4 bases and the J gene end by 7 bases; junction bases not matched to a gene: 7. The CDR3 region has the DNA TGCGCCAGCAGCCGAGAACCAGGGGGGCAGCCCCAGCATTTT. Amino acids: CASSREPGGQPQHF.

V and J are TRBV6-5 and TRBJ2-7; maybe TRBD2 (6 bases). The CDR3 contains 14 residues. Germline lookup yields CDR1 MNHEY and CDR2 SVGAGI. Trimming removed 2 bases at V and 7 bases at J, with 15 bases between. The CDR3 sequence: CASSYDGGPREQYF. The CDR3 DNA follows: TGTGCCAGCAGTTACGATGGAGGGCCGAGGGAGCAGTACTTC.

The V call is TRBV19, the J call TRBJ2-1, with 7 positions matching TRBD1. Germline V CDR1 and CDR2: LNHDA, SQIVND (reference sequence). The CDR3 totals 17 residues. Trimming at V came to 3 bases and at J to 6 bases, leaving 14 bases not matched to a gene. Here the CDR3 DNA reads TGTGCCAGTAGTATCTTGACAGGGACCAGGCCTTCCAATGAGCAGTTCTTC. Translating it yields CASSILTGTRPSNEQFF.

The V gene is TRBV27, the J gene TRBJ2-1, with 13 positions matching TRBD2. The length of the CDR3 is 15 residues. With 5 bases clipped from V and 10 bases from J, the junction kept 8 bases outside the gene matches. Germline CDR1 MNHEY, CDR2 SMNVEV (reference sequence). This chain's CDR3 is CASSPGLAGALEQFF. The CDR3 DNA is TGTGCCAGCAGTCCCGGACTAGCGGGAGCCTTGGAGCAGTTCTTC.

This clone was picked up one time. CDR3 nucleotide sequence: TGTGCCAGCAGCTTATCGACTAGCGGGAGAATGGCAGATACGCAGTATTTT. Translation: CASSLSTSGRMADTQYF. The chain carries TRBV7-9 and TRBJ2-3; 12 nucleotides align to TRBD2. The V and J ends lost 2 bases and 4 bases, in that order; junction bases with no gene match: 7. The CDR3 loop spans 17 amino acids. Germline V gene sequence: CDR1 SEHNR, CDR2 FQNEAQ (reference sequence).

The chain has TRBV19 and TRBJ2-3; possible D gene TRBD2, 7 bases. The CDR3 sequence is 14 residues long. CDR1 LNHDA and CDR2 SQIVND come from the germline V gene (reference sequence). Trimming removed 5 bases at V and 5 bases at J, with 14 bases between. CDR3 loop: CASSEQGRGDTQYF. CDR3 nucleotides: TGTGCCAGTAGTGAGCAGGGGAGGGGAGATACGCAGTATTTT.